This is a list of T cell receptor beta chains from one sample in a study of blood T cell repertoires in COVID-19. Clones were sequenced by immunoSEQ multiplex PCR, and TCRdb holds only the in-frame ones, with some missing. The table has fewer than 450,000 clones, around 91% seen once. Sequenced sample: peripheral blood. These receptors were taken from a woman in her late teens or twenties who had recovered from COVID-19. Both conserved end residues are trimmed from each CDR3. Fields, in order: CDR3 length, V gene, J gene, CDR3 protein.

length: 11
V: TRBV28
J: TRBJ2-1
CDR3: ASSSGQGYEQF

length: 14
V: TRBV10-3
J: TRBJ2-3
CDR3: AIRTTEPTSTDTQY

length: 12
V: TRBV19
J: TRBJ2-2
CDR3: ASSTQGYSGELF

length: 15
V: TRBV4-1
J: TRBJ1-5
CDR3: ASSPDMTEYSNQPQH

length: 13
V: TRBV18
J: TRBJ2-1
CDR3: ASSPSTRTSYEQF

length: 13
V: TRBV7-8
J: TRBJ2-5
CDR3: ASSLGTSGGETQY

length: 13
V: TRBV5-1
J: TRBJ2-2
CDR3: ASSLGSGSTGELF

length: 11
V: TRBV9
J: TRBJ2-1
CDR3: ASSVQSYNEQF

length: 12
V: TRBV7-2
J: TRBJ2-1
CDR3: ASSLGLARDEQF

length: 12
V: TRBV3-1/TRBV3-2
J: TRBJ1-1
CDR3: ASSQTAPNTEAF

length: 16
V: TRBV13
J: TRBJ2-2
CDR3: ASSFRGPGRSGSGELF

length: 14
V: TRBV10-2
J: TRBJ2-5
CDR3: ASSEASGRAGETQY

length: 14
V: TRBV12-5
J: TRBJ1-2
CDR3: ASGLVVIDSNYGYT

length: 14
V: TRBV3-1/TRBV3-2
J: TRBJ2-1
CDR3: ASSQRAGATYNEQF

length: 11
V: TRBV2
J: TRBJ2-5
CDR3: ASSSDIQETQY

length: 10
V: TRBV6-5
J: TRBJ2-1
CDR3: ASGQGYNEQF

length: 13
V: TRBV4-3
J: TRBJ2-2
CDR3: ASSPSLANTGELF

length: 15
V: TRBV28
J: TRBJ1-1
CDR3: ASSLRQGVGMNTEAF

length: 16
V: TRBV7-2
J: TRBJ2-1
CDR3: ASSLGRGGGASYNEQF

length: 15
V: TRBV30
J: TRBJ2-2
CDR3: AWRGGTSGSLTGELF

length: 13
V: TRBV7-2
J: TRBJ2-1
CDR3: ASSPLAGAHNEQF

length: 13
V: TRBV6-5
J: TRBJ2-2
CDR3: ASATGGPGTGELF

length: 14
V: TRBV28
J: TRBJ1-5
CDR3: ASGQGDFYSNQPQH

length: 14
V: TRBV6-2/TRBV6-3
J: TRBJ2-1
CDR3: ASSKSLAARANEQF

length: 15
V: TRBV3-1/TRBV3-2
J: TRBJ2-5
CDR3: ASTPGAGGVYQETQY

length: 11
V: TRBV3-1/TRBV3-2
J: TRBJ2-5
CDR3: ASSRGQGETQY

length: 9
V: TRBV18
J: TRBJ2-1
CDR3: ASSPQNEQF

length: 13
V: TRBV11-2
J: TRBJ2-1
CDR3: ASSLERSSYNEQF

length: 14
V: TRBV18
J: TRBJ1-2
CDR3: ASSPTDSLTLYGYT

length: 13
V: TRBV6-4
J: TRBJ1-2
CDR3: ASSVEAGADYGYT

length: 13
V: TRBV24-1
J: TRBJ1-1
CDR3: ATSATGAPNTEAF

length: 12
V: TRBV30
J: TRBJ2-1
CDR3: AWAGTSGKYEQF

length: 12
V: TRBV6-4
J: TRBJ2-2
CDR3: ASSAARDTGELF

length: 10
V: TRBV29-1
J: TRBJ1-1
CDR3: SVARMNTEAF

length: 13
V: TRBV11-3
J: TRBJ2-1
CDR3: ASSLPPEVADEQF

length: 16
V: TRBV7-8
J: TRBJ1-1
CDR3: ASSPRVPGQGSNTEAF

length: 14
V: TRBV6-2/TRBV6-3
J: TRBJ2-5
CDR3: ASSIDAGGPIQTQY

length: 11
V: TRBV4-1
J: TRBJ1-1
CDR3: ASSQERQTEAF

length: 15
V: TRBV1
J: TRBJ2-5
CDR3: TSSQDLSSGRGETQY

length: 15
V: TRBV21-1
J: TRBJ2-6
CDR3: ASSLDSEDLGANVLT

length: 13
V: TRBV19
J: TRBJ1-4
CDR3: ASSSSGGRGEKLF

length: 13
V: TRBV11-2
J: TRBJ2-1
CDR3: ASSPRGGTYNEQF

length: 12
V: TRBV5-8
J: TRBJ1-1
CDR3: ASSLIRAITEAF